This T cell receptor beta chain was captured in a study of blood T cell repertoires in COVID-19. Across the whole study: PBMCs, B-cell-depleted T cells, or T cells provided the cDNA or gDNA that made up the material.

The Seattle patients joined while their infection was active and were tracked longitudinally afterward. As processed by the authors: Scientists estimated how many nucleated cells there were by amplifying reference gene primers. Method: immunoSEQ multiplex PCR; TCRdb's copy keeps in-frame clones and lacks some. That table supplies the V and J calls and clone size; D and trimming were determined from the DNA. The sample lists about 340,000 clones; about nine tenths were seen once. Trimming at V came to 4 bases and at J to 6 bases, leaving 1 base not matched to a gene. The CDR3 has 13 residues. Germline values: CDR1 MGHRA, CDR2 YSYEKL.

V gene TRBV4-1 combines with J gene TRBJ1-5; 9 bases agree with TRBD1. The receptor was derived from a woman in her 70s with COVID-19, enrolled during active disease. The sequenced sample consisted of peripheral blood. The CDR3: CASSRDRAQPQHF. In DNA, the CDR3 is TGCGCCAGCAGCCGGGACAGGGCTCAGCCCCAGCATTTT.